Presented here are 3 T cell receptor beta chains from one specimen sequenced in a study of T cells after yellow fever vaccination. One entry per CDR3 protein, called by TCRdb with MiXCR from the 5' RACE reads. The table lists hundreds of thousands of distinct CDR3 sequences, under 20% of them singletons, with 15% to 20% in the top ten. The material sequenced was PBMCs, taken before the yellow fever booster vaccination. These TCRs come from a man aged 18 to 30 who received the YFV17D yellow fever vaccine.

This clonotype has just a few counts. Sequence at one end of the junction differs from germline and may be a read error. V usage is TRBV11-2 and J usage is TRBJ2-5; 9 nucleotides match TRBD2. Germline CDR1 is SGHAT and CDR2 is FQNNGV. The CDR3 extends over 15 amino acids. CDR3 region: CASSLAGARQETQYF. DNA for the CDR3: TGTGCCAGCAGTTTAGCGGGGGCGAGACAAGAGACCCAGTACTTC.

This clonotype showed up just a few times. CDR3 amino acids: CASSQSGRGETQYF. CDR3 nucleotides: TGCGCCAGCAGCCAAAGCGGTCGCGGGGAGACCCAGTACTTC. The chain has TRBV4-3 and TRBJ2-5, with a possible D match to TRBD2 (5 bases). CDR1 is LGHNA and CDR2 is YSLEER in the germline V gene. The V end was cut by 2 bases, the J end by 5 bases, with 12 bases between. This CDR3 has 14 amino acids.

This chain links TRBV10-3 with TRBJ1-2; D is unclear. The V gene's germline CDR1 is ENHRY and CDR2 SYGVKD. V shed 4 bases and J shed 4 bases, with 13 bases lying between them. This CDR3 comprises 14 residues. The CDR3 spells CAISAFNPTYGYTF. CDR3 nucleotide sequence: TGTGCCATCAGTGCTTTCAATCCGACCTATGGCTACACCTTC.